In its sample, the clone carrying this T cell receptor beta chain is medium-sized (0.01 to 0.1%). Its antigen is undetermined. This sample was taken from a study of T cell responses to AZD1222 COVID-19 vaccine. Produced via immunoSEQ multiplex PCR; TCRdb's table is partial and in-frame only. The table records roughly 120,000 clones, 92% of them present only once. Study observations and caveats: There were repertoire samples only from the period after the peak T cell response.

The TCR originated in an adult in good health. Material: peripheral blood, obtained on day 0 of AZD1222 vaccination.

The CDR3 sequence: CASSAHQGNQPQHF. As DNA, the CDR3 is TGTGCCAGCAGTGCCCACCAGGGGAATCAGCCCCAGCATTTT. The V gene is TRBV28, the J gene TRBJ1-5, with D maybe TRBD1 (6 bases). The CDR3 sequence is 14 residues long. Trimming left V 5 bases short and J 4 bases short, with 12 bases between. Germline V gene sequence: CDR1 MDHEN, CDR2 SYDVKM.